Listed here are 17 T cell receptor beta chains from one sample, sequenced in a study of cytomegalovirus exposure and HLA in healthy donors. The primer mix had 60 Vbeta and 13 Jbeta primers. Libraries were prepared by immunoSEQ multiplex PCR; TCRdb keeps only in-frame clonotypes and omits some of them. The listing records under 70,000 clones. The sample taken for sequencing was PBMCs. The receptors come from a female donor in good health and CMV-seropositive.

CDR3 loop: CASSLEMTVNTEAFF. CDR3 coding DNA: TGCGCCAGCAGCTTGGAAATGACAGTGAACACTGAAGCTTTCTTT. This chain links TRBV5-1 with TRBJ1-1; a possible D gene is TRBD1 (5 bases). Germline assignment: CDR1 SGHRS and CDR2 YFSETQ. The CDR3 is 15 amino acids. Trimming cost V 0 bases and J 0 bases, with 9 bases left between them.

V is TRBV6-5 and J is TRBJ1-2; 8 nucleotides align to TRBD1. CDR3 length equals 16 residues. Germline V gene data show CDR1 as MNHEY and CDR2 as SVGAGI. V was pared by 0 bases and J by 4 bases, with 7 bases of the junction left unmatched. CDR3 sequence: CASSYSITGGTYGYTF. Written as DNA, the CDR3 is TGTGCCAGCAGTTACTCGATTACAGGGGGTACCTATGGCTACACCTTC.

The V and J genes are TRBV27 and TRBJ1-2; D might be TRBD1 (5 bases). V was shortened by 5 bases and J by 1 base, with 11 bases between the two germline ends. The CDR3 has 14 residues. Germline assignment: CDR1 MNHEY and CDR2 SMNVEV (reference sequence). The CDR3 is CASSPDSFNYGYTF. The CDR3 bases are TGTGCCAGCAGTCCTGACAGTTTTAACTATGGCTACACCTTC.

CDR3 loop: CASSISTSGIYNEQFF. The CDR3 nucleotides are TGTGCCAGTAGTATTTCTACTAGCGGGATTTACAATGAGCAGTTCTTC. The chain recombines TRBV19 with TRBJ2-1, with TRBD2 identical over 10 bases. V shed 3 bases, J shed 4 bases, and the junction held 6 bases outside the gene matches. Looked up from germline, CDR1 is LNHDA and CDR2 is SQIVND (reference sequence). This CDR3 contains 16 residues.

The rearrangement joins TRBV5-4 to TRBJ1-4; the match to TRBD1 covers 8 bases. This CDR3 is 16 amino acids long. Germline lookup yields CDR1 SGHNT and CDR2 YYREEE (reference sequence). Trimming at V came to 3 bases and at J to 8 bases, leaving 12 bases not matched to a gene. In DNA, the CDR3 is TGTGCCAGCAGCTCCCTAAACAGGGGGGAAAAGGAAAAACTGTTTTTT. Amino acid sequence: CASSSLNRGEKEKLFF.

This chain connects TRBV18 to TRBJ2-7, with D possibly TRBD2 on 5 matching bases. The CDR3 consists of 16 residues. CDR1 is KGHSH, CDR2 LQKENI, per germline. Trimming removed 2 bases at V and 7 bases at J, with 21 bases between. The CDR3 sequence is CASSPSARTLSGEQYF. In DNA form, the CDR3 reads TGTGCCAGCTCACCATCTGCCCGCACCTTATCGGGGGAGCAGTACTTC.

The chain couples TRBV7-8 to TRBJ2-3, with D possibly TRBD1 on 5 matching bases. CDR1 is SGHVS and CDR2 is FQNEAQ in the germline V gene. V was clipped by 3 bases and J by 0 bases, with 13 bases between them. The CDR3 covers 16 residues. The CDR3 sequence is CASSFGQGESTDTQYF. The DNA of the CDR3 is TGTGCCAGCAGCTTCGGGCAGGGCGAGAGCACAGATACGCAGTATTTT.

The V call is TRBV28, the J call TRBJ2-3; the match to TRBD2 covers 13 bases. Looked up from germline, CDR1 is MDHEN and CDR2 is SYDVKM. The ends lost 6 bases at V and 8 bases at J; junction bases unmatched: 5. The CDR3 has 14 residues. The CDR3: CASRTSGGDGTQYF. The CDR3 nucleotides are TGTGCCAGCAGAACTAGCGGGGGGGATGGTACGCAGTATTTT.

CDR3 region: CASSPFPLVATGGKNIQYF. CDR3 nucleotide sequence: TGTGCCAGCTCACCATTCCCTCTCGTGGCGACAGGGGGCAAAAACATTCAGTACTTC. V and J are TRBV18 and TRBJ2-4, with 9 bases lining up with TRBD1. Germline CDR1 is KGHSH and CDR2 is LQKENI. This CDR3 spans 19 amino acids. J lost 3 bases, V lost 2 bases, and 14 bases had no gene match.

This sequence joins TRBV7-2 and TRBJ2-7, with TRBD2 identical over 11 bases. V was pared by 6 bases and J by 2 bases, with 6 bases of the junction left unmatched. The CDR3 contains 15 residues. Germline assignment: CDR1 SGHTA and CDR2 FQGNSA. CDR3 DNA: TGTGCCAGCAGTCGAACTAGCGGGAGCGCCTACGAGCAGTACTTC. This codes for CASSRTSGSAYEQYF.

The CDR3 region has the DNA TGTGCCAGCAGTGATACAGGGGCCCACTATGGCTACACCTTC. Translating gives CASSDTGAHYGYTF. The chain couples TRBV25-1 to TRBJ1-2, with TRBD1 matching 7 bases. Germline V CDR1 and CDR2: MGHDK, SYGVNS. Unmatched junction bases numbered 4, after V lost 3 bases and J lost 3 bases. The CDR3 spans 14 residues.

CDR3 DNA: TGTGCCAGCAGCCCTACAGGGGGAATTTCTGGTGGCTACACCTTC. This translates into CASSPTGGISGGYTF. The genes are TRBV2 and TRBJ1-2, with TRBD1 matching over 8 bases. V lost 6 bases to trimming and J lost 7 bases; unmatched junction nucleotides: 13. The V gene's germline CDR1 is SNHLY and CDR2 FYNNEI. The CDR3 length is 15 residues.

J is TRBJ2-3 and V is TRBV6-4, with 8 bases matching TRBD2. This CDR3 has 15 residues. Trimming took 3 bases from V and 4 from J; bases not matched to a gene: 6. Looked up from germline, CDR1 is MRHNA and CDR2 is SNTAGT. The CDR3 spells CASSEGAGEPDTQYF. The CDR3 coding sequence is TGTGCCAGCAGTGAAGGAGCGGGGGAGCCAGATACGCAGTATTTT.

The CDR3 nucleotides read TGTGCCAGTAGTCCGGCAGGGGGCGGAGGAGAGCAGTACTTC. This translates into CASSPAGGGGEQYF. This chain connects TRBV19 to TRBJ2-7, with TRBD1 matching over 8 bases. V was pared by 5 bases and J by 7 bases, with 10 bases of the junction left unmatched. CDR1 is LNHDA and CDR2 is SQIVND in the germline V gene (reference sequence). The CDR3 covers 14 residues. Full variable domain (remainder filled in from reference TRBV19 and TRBJ2-7): DGGITQSPKYLFRKEGQNVTLSCEQNLNHDAMYWYRQDPGQGLRLIYYSQIVNDFQKGDIAEGYSVSREKKESFPLTVTSAQKNPTAFYLCASSPAGGGGEQYFGPGTRLTVT.

V and J are TRBV5-1 and TRBJ1-5; perhaps TRBD1 as D (6 bases). Trimming took off 0 bases at V and 2 bases at J, with 15 bases between the two ends. The germline gives CDR1 SGHRS, CDR2 YFSETQ. This CDR3 spans 17 amino acids. The CDR3 bases are TGCGCCAGCAGCTTGGGGCCAACAGGGACCGGCAATCAGCCCCAGCATTTT. Residues: CASSLGPTGTGNQPQHF.

The chain employs TRBV6-4 and TRBJ2-7; 10 bases agree with TRBD2. Germline V lookup: CDR1 MRHNA, CDR2 SNTAGT. V shed 3 bases and J 3 bases; nucleotides not matched to a gene: 5. This CDR3 region has 15 residues. The CDR3: CASSELAGANYEQYF. The CDR3 nucleotides read TGTGCCAGCAGTGAGCTAGCGGGAGCTAACTACGAGCAGTACTTC.

CDR3 protein: CASFLGPSGDSPLHF. Written as DNA, the CDR3 is TGTGCCAGCTTCCTGGGGCCGTCGGGGGATTCACCCCTCCACTTT. This sequence joins TRBV6-1 and TRBJ1-6, with a possible D match to TRBD1 (5 bases). Between the trimmed V and J ends, which lost 8 bases and 8 bases, there was a span of 19 bases. The germline CDR1 and CDR2 sequences are MNHNS and SASEGT. This CDR3 spans 15 amino acids.